This TCR beta chain was identified in a study of blood T cell repertoires in COVID-19. Study-level information: Both acute and convalescent COVID-19 samples were obtained from the United States, Italy and Spain.

Assay used: immunoSEQ multiplex PCR; TCRdb lists only in-frame clones, some missing. The data contain approximately 260,000 clones, roughly 87% of them seen just once; the ten biggest clones take up about 6.3%. This study enrolled people aged about 18 to 100 from 24 US geographic areas. Participants reported their clinical history, and cohort assignment relied on those reports. The CDR3 is 13 amino acids. Germline values: CDR1 SGHAT, CDR2 FQDESV (reference sequence). V lost 0 bases to trimming and J lost 7 bases, with 7 bases between them. This TCR was sampled from a woman in her twenties or thirties with acute COVID-19. The sequenced sample consisted of PBMCs or T cells enriched from blood (not recorded which). The chain uses TRBV11-1 and TRBJ1-3; D unresolved. In DNA form, the CDR3 reads TGTGCCAGCAGCTTAGCACCGCGGAACACCATATATTTT. This sequence encodes CASSLAPRNTIYF.